These T cell receptor beta chains were read from a single sample in a study of cytomegalovirus exposure and HLA in healthy donors. Profiling relied on immunoSEQ multiplex PCR, and the TCRdb table lists in-frame clones only, not all of them. The sample shows fewer than 100,000 clones, about 80% of them seen only once. Sequenced material: PBMCs. These receptors all come from a man aged 40-49 years in good health and CMV-seronegative. Each CDR3 is given with its conserved first and last residue. A D gene is named only where the DNA matches it firmly. The size entry is marked missing in some rows and otherwise reads once, few, many or a size class.

>TRBD2|TRBJ2-7|TRBV7-9|-
TGTTCCAGCGGGCAGGGAGGGTACGAGCAGTACTTC
CSSGQGGYEQYF
>TRBD2|TRBJ2-1|TRBV7-7|-
TGTGCCAGCAGCTTAGTAGCGGGGGGAGTCAATGAGCAGTTCTTC
CASSLVAGGVNEQFF
>TRBD1|TRBJ2-5|TRBV7-9|-
TGTGCCAGCAGCTTGGGGACAGGGATCGTACAAGAGACCCAGTACTTC
CASSLGTGIVQETQYF
>TRBD2|TRBJ2-3|TRBV30|-
TGTGCCTGGAGCGGCCAGACTAGCGGCGGAGATACGCAGTATTTT
CAWSGQTSGGDTQYF
>TRBD2|TRBJ2-7|TRBV10-3|-
TGTGCCATCAGTGGAGCGGGAGAGTACGAGCAGTACTTC
CAISGAGEYEQYF
>-|TRBJ1-2|TRBV11-2|-
TGTGCCAGCAGCTGGACTAACGGGGATGGCTACACCTTC
CASSWTNGDGYTF
>-|TRBJ1-3|TRBV14|-
TGTGCCAGCAGCCTACCCGGGAACTCTGGAAACACCATATATTTT
CASSLPGNSGNTIYF
>TRBD2|TRBJ2-1|TRBV11-2|once
TGTGCCAGCAGCAGATTAGCGGGGGGTCTCAACAATGAGCAGTTCTTC
CASSRLAGGLNNEQFF
>TRBD2|TRBJ2-7|TRBV6-1|-
TGTGCCAGCAGTCGGGGGACTAGCGGGGGCTACGAGCAGTACTTC
CASSRGTSGGYEQYF
>TRBD1|TRBJ2-1|TRBV6-5|few
TGTGCCAGCAGTTACCCAGGGACAGGGTCTGATGAGCAGTTCTTC
CASSYPGTGSDEQFF
>-|TRBJ1-5|TRBV30|-
TGTGCCTGGAGTGTACAGGGAGATCAGCCCCAGCATTTT
CAWSVQGDQPQHF